This T cell receptor (beta chain) was observed in a study of OX40 agonist ivuxolimab in advanced cancers. Study-level background: Of the patients, three showed partial responses, one with hepatocellular carcinoma and two with cutaneous melanoma. General study results and limits: Antigens targeted by the expanded peripheral T cells were not determined. Normalized T-cell clonal expansion was also low in some nonresponders. The mean number of expanded clones was higher in CD8+ T cells than in CD4+.

The V gene's germline CDR1 is KGHSH and CDR2 LQKENI. This CDR3 region has 15 residues. Trimming took off 4 bases at V and 2 bases at J, with 14 bases between the two ends. Sequenced by immunoSEQ multiplex PCR; TCRdb stores in-frame clones only, minus some. Counted here are 98,000 or so clones, roughly 90% occurring once; the ten biggest clones make up 2.6%. With respect to this clone: Its antigen is not known.

Material: CD4+ or CD8+ T cells sorted from blood, obtained in a trial of the OX40 agonist ivuxolimab. The sequence came from an adult with an advanced solid tumor such as melanoma, head and neck, liver or kidney cancer. The chain couples TRBV18 to TRBJ2-5, with D unclear. This CDR3 is CASSLRQNLQETQYF. The CDR3 coding sequence is TGTGCCAGCTCACTCAGACAAAACCTACAAGAGACCCAGTACTTC.